The present T cell receptor beta chain was sequenced within a study of cytomegalovirus exposure and HLA in healthy donors. This PCR relied on a set of 60 Vbeta primers and 13 Jbeta primers. Data came from immunoSEQ multiplex PCR; TCRdb stores just in-frame clones and leaves some out. Found here are some 150,000 clones, about 80% of them singletons; the top ten hold 1.9%. The CDR3 loop spans 19 amino acids. Germline CDR1 and CDR2: MNHNS and SASEGT. V lost 1 base to trimming and J lost 5 bases; unmatched junction nucleotides: 15. This clone was observed a few times. The clonotype was recovered from a woman aged 40-49 years in good health and CMV-seronegative. The chain is built from TRBV6-1 and TRBJ1-2, with TRBD1 matching 11 bases. The sequenced material came from PBMCs. The CDR3 reads CASSEGWWTGGRKRYGYTF. CDR3 DNA sequence: TGTGCCAGCAGTGAAGGATGGTGGACAGGGGGCCGGAAACGGTATGGCTACACCTTC.